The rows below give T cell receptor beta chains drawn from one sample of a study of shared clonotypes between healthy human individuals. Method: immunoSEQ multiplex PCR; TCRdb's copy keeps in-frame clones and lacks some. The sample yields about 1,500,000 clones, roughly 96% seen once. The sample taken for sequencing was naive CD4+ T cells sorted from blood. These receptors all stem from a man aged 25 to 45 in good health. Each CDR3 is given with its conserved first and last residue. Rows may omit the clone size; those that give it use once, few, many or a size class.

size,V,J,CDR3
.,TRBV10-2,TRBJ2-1,CASSGGSDRSYNEQFF
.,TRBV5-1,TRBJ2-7,CASSRGLTDEQYF
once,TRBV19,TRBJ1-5,CASTYQGQPNQPQHF
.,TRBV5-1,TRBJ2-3,CASSSTPGGSTDTQYF
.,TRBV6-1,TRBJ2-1,CASSDPSGMSYNEQFF
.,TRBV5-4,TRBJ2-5,CASSFMDVQETQYF
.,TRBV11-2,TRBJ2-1,CASSATGYIFF
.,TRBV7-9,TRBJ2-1,CASIGTSRSHPLSNEQFF
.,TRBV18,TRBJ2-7,CASSPISGSPYEQYF
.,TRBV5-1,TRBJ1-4,CASSRRTADEKLFF
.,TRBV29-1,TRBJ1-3,CSGIQDSGNTIYF
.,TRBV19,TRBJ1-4,CASRRTTGTNEKLFF
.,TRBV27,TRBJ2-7,CASSLDGRAYEQYF
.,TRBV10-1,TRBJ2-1,CASSDRTKDNEQFF
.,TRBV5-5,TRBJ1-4,CASSLSLVIGAIEKLFF
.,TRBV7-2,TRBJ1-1,CASSFNPPMNTEAFF
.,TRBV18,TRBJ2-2,CASSLSARNTGELFF
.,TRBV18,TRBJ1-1,CASSPIRDTEAFF
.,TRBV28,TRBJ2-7,CASSSSGPSSYEQYF
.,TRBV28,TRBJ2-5,CASSFIRGWDPGETQYF
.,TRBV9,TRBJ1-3,CASSEDPGNTIYF
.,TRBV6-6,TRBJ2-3,CATRDRTTDTQYF
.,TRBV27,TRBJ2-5,CASSPREIYQETQYF
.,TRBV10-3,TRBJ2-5,CAISVGRGQGYETQYF
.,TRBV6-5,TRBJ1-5,CASSYSAVEGRQPQHF
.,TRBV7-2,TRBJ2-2,CASSLHYTGELFF
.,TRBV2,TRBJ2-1,CASRGSGSPGWGEQFF
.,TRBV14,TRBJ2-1,CASRQTGQGYNEQFF
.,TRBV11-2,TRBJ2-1,CASSLDASGAAYNEQFF
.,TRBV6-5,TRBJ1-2,CASTTGQGIGYTF
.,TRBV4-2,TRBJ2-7,CASSQFEGYYEQYF
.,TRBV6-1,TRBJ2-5,CASWVGTADQETQYF
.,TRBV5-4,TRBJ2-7,CASSQGTAVFYEQYF
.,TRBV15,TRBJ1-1,CATSRDRNTEAFF
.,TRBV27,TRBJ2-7,CASSLAGVNEQYF
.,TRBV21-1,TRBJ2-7,CASSKVHRSSYEQYF
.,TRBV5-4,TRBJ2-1,CASSLDQVSYNEQFF
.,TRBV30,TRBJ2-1,CAWSASAIRGREQFF
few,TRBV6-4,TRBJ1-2,CASSDRGGYTF
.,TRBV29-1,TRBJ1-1,CSVVRGSNTEAFF
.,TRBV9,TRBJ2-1,CASSHSNEQFF
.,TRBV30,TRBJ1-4,CAWSVGGGRPNEKLFF